A selection of T cell receptor beta chains follows, all from one sample in a study of regulatory T cells in long-lasting Graves disease. TCRdb passed the multiplex PCR reads through MiXCR, listing each CDR3 protein once. The repertoire holds 400,000 to 500,000 distinct CDR3 sequences, roughly a fifth seen once, with 14% in the top ten. The sample here was peripheral blood mononuclear cells (PBMCs), taken when the disease was refractory, from a patient treated with antithyroid drugs. The receptors stem from a female donor with Graves disease. Both conserved end residues are part of each CDR3. A D gene is named only where the DNA matches it firmly. Expanded clones get a size class; other rows say once, few or many, or leave the size out.

size: NA
J: TRBJ1-4
D: NA
length: 12
V: TRBV11-2
DNA: TGTGCCAGCAGCTTAGGAGTTGAAAAACTGTTTTTT
CDR3: CASSLGVEKLFF

size: few
J: TRBJ2-3
D: NA
length: 12
V: TRBV30
DNA: TGTGCCTGGAGTGTATCTTCAGATACGCAGTATTTT
CDR3: CAWSVSSDTQYF

size: few
J: TRBJ2-2
D: NA
length: 15
V: TRBV6-1
DNA: TGTGCCAGCAGTGAAGCTCCCACCAGGGTGGGGGAGCTGTTTTTT
CDR3: CASSEAPTRVGELFF

size: many
J: TRBJ2-2
D: TRBD1
length: 14
V: TRBV28
DNA: TGTGCCACCCGACAGGGGGAGTTCACCGGGGAGCTGTTTTTT
CDR3: CATRQGEFTGELFF

size: NA
J: TRBJ2-1
D: NA
length: 14
V: TRBV5-1
DNA: TGCGCCAGCAGCTTGGGGGACGCAGACAATGAGCAGTTCTTC
CDR3: CASSLGDADNEQFF

size: many
J: TRBJ1-2
D: TRBD1
length: 17
V: TRBV28
DNA: TGTGTCAGCAGTTTAGTACAGGGGGCGATTGGGCTTTATGGCTACACCTTC
CDR3: CVSSLVQGAIGLYGYTF

size: NA
J: TRBJ2-7
D: NA
length: 15
V: TRBV10-1
DNA: TGCGCCAGCAGTTCACTACGGGGATCCCCCTACGAGCAGTACTTC
CDR3: CASSSLRGSPYEQYF

size: few
J: TRBJ2-2
D: NA
length: 17
V: TRBV11-2
DNA: TGTGCCAGCAGCCTACTTTTCCGGCCGGGAATAACCGGGGAGCTGTTTTTT
CDR3: CASSLLFRPGITGELFF

size: few
J: TRBJ2-5
D: NA
length: 13
V: TRBV10-3
DNA: TGTGCCATCAGTGAGGGCTACCAAGAGACCCAGTACTTC
CDR3: CAISEGYQETQYF

size: NA
J: TRBJ2-5
D: TRBD1
length: 13
V: TRBV27
DNA: TGTGCCAGCAGTTTTCACAGGGGGGAGACCCAGTACTTC
CDR3: CASSFHRGETQYF

size: few
J: TRBJ2-7
D: TRBD2
length: 15
V: TRBV3-1
DNA: TGTGCCAGCAGCCTTGGACTAGCTAAATACCACGAGCAGTACTTC
CDR3: CASSLGLAKYHEQYF

size: many
J: TRBJ2-1
D: TRBD2
length: 15
V: TRBV5-4
DNA: TGTGCCAGCAGCTTGACTAGCGATCCCTACAATGAGCAGTTCTTC
CDR3: CASSLTSDPYNEQFF

size: few
J: TRBJ2-1
D: NA
length: 16
V: TRBV19
DNA: TGTGCCAGTAACATAGATGGTAGTAATTCCTACAATGAGCAGTTCTTC
CDR3: CASNIDGSNSYNEQFF

size: many
J: TRBJ2-7
D: TRBD1
length: 14
V: TRBV5-1
DNA: TGCGCCAGCAGCACAGGACAGGGGACCTACGAGCAGTACTTC
CDR3: CASSTGQGTYEQYF

size: NA
J: TRBJ2-2
D: TRBD1
length: 15
V: TRBV25-1
DNA: TGTGCCAGCTCGGGACAGGGGATCCGCCCCGGGGAGCTGTTTTTT
CDR3: CASSGQGIRPGELFF

size: few
J: TRBJ2-7
D: NA
length: 14
V: TRBV10-2
DNA: TGCGCCAGCAGACAATCAACAGGGAGCTACGAGCAGTACTTC
CDR3: CASRQSTGSYEQYF

size: NA
J: TRBJ1-4
D: TRBD1
length: 16
V: TRBV15
DNA: TGTGCCACCAGCAGAGATGAAAACAGGGGTGGGGAAAAACTGTTTTTT
CDR3: CATSRDENRGGEKLFF

size: many
J: TRBJ1-1
D: NA
length: 13
V: TRBV28
DNA: TGTGCCAGCAGTTCCGGGGGGATAACTGAAGCTTTCTTT
CDR3: CASSSGGITEAFF

size: many
J: TRBJ2-1
D: NA
length: 17
V: TRBV28
DNA: TGTGCCAGCAGCGCCGCGAACAGGGTCAGATCCTACAATGAGCAGTTCTTC
CDR3: CASSAANRVRSYNEQFF

size: NA
J: TRBJ1-5
D: NA
length: 15
V: TRBV30
DNA: TGTGCCTGGAGTGTGGGGGCGTCAGGGGTTCAGCCCCAGCATTTT
CDR3: CAWSVGASGVQPQHF

size: many
J: TRBJ1-5
D: NA
length: 15
V: TRBV3-1
DNA: TGTGCCAGCAGCCAAGATGAGGAAGTAAATCAGCCCCAGCATTTT
CDR3: CASSQDEEVNQPQHF

size: many
J: TRBJ2-5
D: NA
length: 15
V: TRBV20-1
DNA: TGCAGTGTTCAATTCGGACAGACAAAACAAGAGACCCAGTACTTC
CDR3: CSVQFGQTKQETQYF

size: many
J: TRBJ2-7
D: TRBD2
length: 16
V: TRBV12-3/TRBV12-4
DNA: TGTGCCAGCAGTTTAGCAAGACTAGCGGGAAAGAACGAGCAGTACTTC
CDR3: CASSLARLAGKNEQYF

size: many
J: TRBJ1-6
D: NA
length: 14
V: TRBV20-1
DNA: TGCAGTGCTAGAGGTCCCCGGTCGGATTCACCCCTCCACTTT
CDR3: CSARGPRSDSPLHF

size: many
J: TRBJ1-2
D: TRBD1
length: 17
V: TRBV6-1
DNA: TGTGCCAGCAGTGAAATGTCAGGGGGCGATTTCAACTATGGCTACACCTTC
CDR3: CASSEMSGGDFNYGYTF

size: NA
J: TRBJ2-6
D: NA
length: 18
V: TRBV3-1
DNA: TGTGCCAGCAGCCAAGATCGCGACAGCCTCTCTGGGGCCAACGTCCTGACTTTC
CDR3: CASSQDRDSLSGANVLTF